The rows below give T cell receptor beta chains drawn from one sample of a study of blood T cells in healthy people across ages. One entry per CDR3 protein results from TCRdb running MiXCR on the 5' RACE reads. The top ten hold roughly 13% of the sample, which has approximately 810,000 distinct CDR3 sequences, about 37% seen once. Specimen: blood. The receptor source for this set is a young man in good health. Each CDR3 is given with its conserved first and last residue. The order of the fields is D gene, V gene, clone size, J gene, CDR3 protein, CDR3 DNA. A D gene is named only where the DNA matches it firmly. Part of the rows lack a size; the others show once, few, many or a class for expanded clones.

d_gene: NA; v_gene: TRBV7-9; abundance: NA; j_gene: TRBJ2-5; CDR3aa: CASSLRLGDRVETQYF; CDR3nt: TGTGCCAGCAGCTTAAGACTTGGGGACCGAGTCGAGACCCAGTACTTC
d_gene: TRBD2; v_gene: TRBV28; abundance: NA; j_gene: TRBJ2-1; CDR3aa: CASSRAGIDGEQFF; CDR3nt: TGTGCCAGCAGTCGAGCGGGGATTGATGGTGAGCAGTTCTTC
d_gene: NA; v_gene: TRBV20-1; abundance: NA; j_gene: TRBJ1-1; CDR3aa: CSARIDTEAFF; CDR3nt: TGCAGTGCTAGAATCGACACTGAAGCTTTCTTT
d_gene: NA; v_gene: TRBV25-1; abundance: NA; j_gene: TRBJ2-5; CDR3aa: CASSPLSWPRIGETQYF; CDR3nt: TGTGCCAGCAGCCCCTTGAGTTGGCCCAGAATTGGAGAGACCCAGTACTTC
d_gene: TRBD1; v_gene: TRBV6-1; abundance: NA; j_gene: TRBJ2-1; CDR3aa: CASSGTGQRFNEQFF; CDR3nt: TGTGCCAGCAGTGGGACAGGGCAAAGGTTCAATGAGCAGTTCTTC
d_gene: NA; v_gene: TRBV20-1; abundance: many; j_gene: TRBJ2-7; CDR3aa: CSARDPQGRYEQYF; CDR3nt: TGCAGTGCTAGAGATCCCCAGGGAAGGTACGAGCAGTACTTC
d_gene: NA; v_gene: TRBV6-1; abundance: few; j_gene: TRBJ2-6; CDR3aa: CASRERASGANVLTF; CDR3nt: TGTGCCAGCAGGGAAAGAGCCTCTGGGGCCAACGTCCTGACTTTC
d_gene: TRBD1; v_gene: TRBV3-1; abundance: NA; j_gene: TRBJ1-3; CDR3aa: CASSQQGDRASGNTIYF; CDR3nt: TGTGCCAGCAGCCAACAAGGTGACAGGGCCTCTGGAAACACCATATATTTT
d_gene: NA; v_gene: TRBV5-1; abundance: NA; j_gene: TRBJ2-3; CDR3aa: CASSLRAGYTDTQYF; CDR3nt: TGCGCCAGCAGCTTGAGGGCAGGCTACACAGATACGCAGTATTTT
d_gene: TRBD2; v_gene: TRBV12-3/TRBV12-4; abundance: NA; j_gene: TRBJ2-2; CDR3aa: CASTPGLAIGELFF; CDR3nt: TGTGCCAGCACCCCGGGACTAGCGATAGGGGAGCTGTTTTTT
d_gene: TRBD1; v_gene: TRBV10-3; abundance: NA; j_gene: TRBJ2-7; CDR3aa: CAITPGQVNNEQYF; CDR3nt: TGTGCCATCACTCCGGGACAGGTAAACAATGAGCAGTACTTC
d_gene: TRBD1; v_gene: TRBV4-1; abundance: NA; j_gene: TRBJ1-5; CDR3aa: CASSQGPGQVYQPQHF; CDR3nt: TGCGCCAGCAGCCAAGGACCGGGACAGGTTTATCAGCCCCAGCATTTT
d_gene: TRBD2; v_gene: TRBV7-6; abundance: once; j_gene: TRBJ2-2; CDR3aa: CASSSGLPGPGELFF; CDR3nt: TGTGCCAGCAGCTCGGGACTACCCGGCCCCGGGGAGCTGTTTTTT
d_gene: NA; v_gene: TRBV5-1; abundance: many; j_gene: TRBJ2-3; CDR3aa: CASSFNTDTQYF; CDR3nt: TGCGCCAGCAGCTTCAACACCGATACGCAGTATTTT
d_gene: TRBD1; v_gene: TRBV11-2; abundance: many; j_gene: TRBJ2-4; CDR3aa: CASSLGQGENIQYF; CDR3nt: TGTGCCAGCAGCTTGGGACAGGGGGAAAACATTCAGTACTTC
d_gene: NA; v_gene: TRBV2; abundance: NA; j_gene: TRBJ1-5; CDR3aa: CASSEAPGNQPQHF; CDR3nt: TGTGCCAGCAGTGAAGCCCCGGGGAATCAGCCCCAGCATTTT
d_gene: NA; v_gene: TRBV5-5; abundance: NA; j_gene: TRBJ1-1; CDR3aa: CASSLENYGQGNTEAFF; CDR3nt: TGTGCCAGCAGCTTGGAAAATTACGGACAAGGGAACACTGAAGCTTTCTTT
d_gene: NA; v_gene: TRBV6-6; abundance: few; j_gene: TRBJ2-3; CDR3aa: CATSYPRSGGYTDTQYF; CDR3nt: TGTGCCACCTCATACCCTCGTAGCGGAGGATACACAGATACGCAGTATTTT
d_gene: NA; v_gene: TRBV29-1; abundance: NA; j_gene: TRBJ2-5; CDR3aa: CSVDRPGAGETQYF; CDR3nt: TGCAGCGTTGATAGGCCGGGGGCCGGGGAGACCCAGTACTTC
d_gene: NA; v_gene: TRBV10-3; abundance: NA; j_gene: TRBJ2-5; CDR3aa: CAISARRENQETQYF; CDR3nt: TGTGCCATCAGTGCGAGGCGGGAAAACCAAGAGACCCAGTACTTC
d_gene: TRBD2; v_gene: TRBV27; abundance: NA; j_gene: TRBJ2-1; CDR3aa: CASSSTSGGGLSGHNGQFF; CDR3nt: TGTGCCAGCAGTTCGACTAGCGGGGGAGGTTTGTCGGGCCACAATGGGCAGTTCTTC
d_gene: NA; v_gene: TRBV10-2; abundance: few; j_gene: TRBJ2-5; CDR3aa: CASSEAGRETQYF; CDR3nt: TGCGCCAGCAGTGAGGCGGGGAGAGAGACCCAGTACTTC
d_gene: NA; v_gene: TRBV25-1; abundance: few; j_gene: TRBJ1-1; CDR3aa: CASSPRGAEEAFF; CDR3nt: TGTGCCAGCAGCCCAAGGGGGGCTGAGGAAGCTTTCTTT
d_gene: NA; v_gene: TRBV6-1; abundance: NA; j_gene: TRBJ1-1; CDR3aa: CASSARTSNTEAFF; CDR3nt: TGTGCCAGCAGTGCCCGGACATCGAACACTGAAGCTTTCTTT
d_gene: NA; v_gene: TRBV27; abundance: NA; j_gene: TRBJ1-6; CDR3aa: CASSRPLNGSPLHF; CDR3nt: TGTGCCAGCAGCCGCCCCCTGAATGGGTCACCCCTCCACTTT
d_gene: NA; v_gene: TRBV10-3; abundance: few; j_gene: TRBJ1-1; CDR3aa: CATKLEGGGTEAFF; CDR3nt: TGTGCCACCAAATTGGAAGGGGGAGGGACTGAAGCTTTCTTT
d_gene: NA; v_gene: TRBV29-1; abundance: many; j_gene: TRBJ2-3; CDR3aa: CSVQGFSTDTQYF; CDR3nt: TGCAGCGTCCAGGGTTTTTCCACAGATACGCAGTATTTT
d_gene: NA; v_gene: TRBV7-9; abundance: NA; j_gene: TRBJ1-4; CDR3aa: CASSLMTANEKLFF; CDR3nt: TGTGCCAGCAGCTTAATGACAGCAAATGAAAAACTGTTTTTT
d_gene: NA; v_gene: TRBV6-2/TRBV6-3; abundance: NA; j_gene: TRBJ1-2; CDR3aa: CASSYGRARDGYTF; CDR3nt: TGTGCCAGCAGTTACGGCAGGGCCCGAGATGGCTACACCTTC
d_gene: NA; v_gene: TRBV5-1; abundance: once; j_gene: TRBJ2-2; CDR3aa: CASTEAANTGELFF; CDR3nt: TGCGCCAGCACCGAGGCGGCGAACACCGGGGAGCTGTTTTTT
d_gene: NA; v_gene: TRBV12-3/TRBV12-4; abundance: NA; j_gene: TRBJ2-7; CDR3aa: CASSLRTPRAYEQYF; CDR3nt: TGTGCCAGCAGTTTGAGGACTCCCCGAGCCTACGAGCAGTACTTC
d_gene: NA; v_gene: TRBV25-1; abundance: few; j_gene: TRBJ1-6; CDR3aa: CASSGLRDLFDTLHF; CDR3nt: TGTGCCAGCAGCGGACTCCGGGATCTTTTTGATACCCTCCACTTT
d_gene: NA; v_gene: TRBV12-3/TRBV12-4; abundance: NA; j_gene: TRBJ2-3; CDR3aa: CASSYKAAITDTQYF; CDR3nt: TGTGCCAGCAGTTACAAGGCAGCAATCACAGATACGCAGTATTTT
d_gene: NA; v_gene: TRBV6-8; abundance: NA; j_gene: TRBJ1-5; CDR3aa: CASTPSVRQPQHF; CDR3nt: TGTGCCAGCACCCCGTCGGTTCGTCAGCCCCAGCATTTT
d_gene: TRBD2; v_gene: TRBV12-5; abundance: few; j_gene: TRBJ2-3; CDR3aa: CASGPQTERGFTDTQYF; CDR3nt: TGTGCTAGTGGTCCTCAGACAGAGCGGGGGTTCACAGATACGCAGTATTTT
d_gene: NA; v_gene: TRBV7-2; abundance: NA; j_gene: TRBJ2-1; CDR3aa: CASSLDVPEQFF; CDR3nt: TGTGCCAGCAGCTTAGATGTCCCTGAGCAGTTCTTC
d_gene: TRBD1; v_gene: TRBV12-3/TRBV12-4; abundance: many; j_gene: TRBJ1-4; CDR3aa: CASSFDRGPFNEKLFF; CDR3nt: TGTGCCAGCAGTTTTGACAGGGGACCTTTCAATGAAAAACTGTTTTTT
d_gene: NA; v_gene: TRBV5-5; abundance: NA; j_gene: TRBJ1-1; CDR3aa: CASSLDRLKAFF; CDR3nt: TGTGCCAGCAGCCTAGACAGACTAAAAGCTTTCTTT
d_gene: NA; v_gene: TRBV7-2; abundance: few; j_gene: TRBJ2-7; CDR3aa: CASSLVPRRDKPYEQYF; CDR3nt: TGTGCCAGCAGCTTAGTCCCCCGTAGGGACAAACCCTACGAGCAGTACTTC
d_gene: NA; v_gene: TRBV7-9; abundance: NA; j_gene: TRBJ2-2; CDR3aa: CASSPKGPNTGELFF; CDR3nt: TGTGCCAGCAGCCCAAAGGGACCGAACACCGGGGAGCTGTTTTTT
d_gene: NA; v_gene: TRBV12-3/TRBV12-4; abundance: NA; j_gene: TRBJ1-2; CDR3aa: CASSYPTGNSYGYTF; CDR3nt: TGTGCCAGCAGTTACCCGACAGGAAATTCCTATGGCTACACCTTC
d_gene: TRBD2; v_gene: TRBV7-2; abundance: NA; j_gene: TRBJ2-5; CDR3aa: CASSLRTSGVSCNEQYF; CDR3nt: TGTGCCAGCAGCCTTCGGACTAGCGGGGTATCCTGCAATGAGCAGTACTTC
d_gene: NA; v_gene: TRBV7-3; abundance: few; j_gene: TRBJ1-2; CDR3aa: CASSLVRGLNGYTF; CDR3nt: TGTGCCAGCAGCTTAGTAAGGGGTTTGAATGGCTACACCTTC
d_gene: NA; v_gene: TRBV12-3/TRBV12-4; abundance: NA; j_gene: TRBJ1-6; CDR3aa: CASSLRGGARASPLHF; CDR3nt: TGTGCCAGCAGTTTGCGGGGGGGTGCCCGAGCTTCACCCCTCCACTTT
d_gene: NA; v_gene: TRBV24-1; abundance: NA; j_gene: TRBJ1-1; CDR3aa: CATSDSSENTEAFF; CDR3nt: TGTGCCACCAGTGATTCCTCCGAGAACACTGAAGCTTTCTTT
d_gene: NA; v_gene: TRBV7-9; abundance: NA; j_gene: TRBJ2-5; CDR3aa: CASSLGGHPHNEQYF; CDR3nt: TGTGCCAGCAGCTTAGGGGGCCACCCCCACAATGAGCAGTACTTC
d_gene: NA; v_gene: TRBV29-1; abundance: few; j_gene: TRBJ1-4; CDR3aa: CSVGVGATNEKLFF; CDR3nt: TGCAGCGTTGGGGTGGGGGCAACTAATGAAAAACTGTTTTTT
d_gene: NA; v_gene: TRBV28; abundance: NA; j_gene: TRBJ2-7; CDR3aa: CASSFGRWSEQYF; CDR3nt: TGTGCCAGCAGTTTTGGTAGATGGAGCGAGCAGTACTTC
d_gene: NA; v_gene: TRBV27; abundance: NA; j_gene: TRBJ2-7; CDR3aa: CASSSPYLATNEQYF; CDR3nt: TGTGCCAGCAGTTCTCCCTATCTAGCTACCAATGAGCAGTACTTC
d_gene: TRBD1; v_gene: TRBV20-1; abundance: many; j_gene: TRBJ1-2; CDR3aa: CSVGAGGNGYTF; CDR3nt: TGCAGTGTCGGGGCAGGGGGTAATGGCTACACCTTC
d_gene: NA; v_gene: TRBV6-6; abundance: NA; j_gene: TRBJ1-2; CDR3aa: CASSSPTDGYTF; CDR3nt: TGTGCCAGCAGTTCCCCCACTGACGGCTACACCTTC
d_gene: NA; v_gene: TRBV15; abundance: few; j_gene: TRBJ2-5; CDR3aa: CATSSHRAQETQYF; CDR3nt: TGTGCCACCAGCAGCCACAGGGCCCAAGAGACCCAGTACTTC
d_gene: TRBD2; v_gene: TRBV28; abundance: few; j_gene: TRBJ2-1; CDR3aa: CASSGTSRIHEQFF; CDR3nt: TGTGCCAGCTCCGGGACTAGCCGAATCCATGAGCAGTTCTTC
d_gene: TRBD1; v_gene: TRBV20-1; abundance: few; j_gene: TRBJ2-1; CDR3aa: CSASRGTYNEQFF; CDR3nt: TGCAGTGCTAGCAGGGGGACCTACAATGAGCAGTTCTTC
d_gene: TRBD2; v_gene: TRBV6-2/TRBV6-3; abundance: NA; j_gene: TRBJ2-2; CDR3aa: CASSHTGGAGIGELFF; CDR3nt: TGTGCCAGCAGTCATACCGGGGGGGCCGGTATCGGGGAGCTGTTTTTT